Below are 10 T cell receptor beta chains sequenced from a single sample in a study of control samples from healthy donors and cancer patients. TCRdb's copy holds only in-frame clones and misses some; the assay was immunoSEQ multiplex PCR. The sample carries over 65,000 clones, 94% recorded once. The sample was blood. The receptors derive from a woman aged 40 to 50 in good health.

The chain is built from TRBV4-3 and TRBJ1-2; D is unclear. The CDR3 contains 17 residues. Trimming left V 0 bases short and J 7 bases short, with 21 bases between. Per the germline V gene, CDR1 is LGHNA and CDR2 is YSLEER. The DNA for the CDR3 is TGCGCCAGCAGCCAAGACCACAATTCGGGGAAGTCGGGTGGCTACACCTTC. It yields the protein CASSQDHNSGKSGGYTF.

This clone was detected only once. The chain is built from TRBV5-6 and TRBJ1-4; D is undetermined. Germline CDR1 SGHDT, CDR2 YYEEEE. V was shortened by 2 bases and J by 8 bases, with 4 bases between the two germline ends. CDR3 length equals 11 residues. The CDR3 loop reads CASSFGEKLFF. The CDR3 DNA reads TGTGCCAGCAGCTTTGGGGAAAAACTGTTTTTT.

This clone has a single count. The CDR3 nucleotides read TGTGCCAGCGCGTTGCTAGGGACTAATGAGCAGTTCTTC. It yields the protein CASALLGTNEQFF. This chain connects TRBV19 to TRBJ2-1; weak D call: TRBD2 (6 bases). Germline CDR1 is LNHDA and CDR2 is SQIVND (reference sequence). This CDR3 comprises 13 residues. V lost 9 bases to trimming and J lost 7 bases, with 16 bases between them.

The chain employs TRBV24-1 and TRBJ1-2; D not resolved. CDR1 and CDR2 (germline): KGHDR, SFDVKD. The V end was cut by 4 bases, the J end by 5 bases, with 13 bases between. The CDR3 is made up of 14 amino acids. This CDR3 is CATSDNHRSYGYTF. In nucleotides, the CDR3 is TGTGCCACCAGTGACAACCACAGATCTTATGGCTACACCTTC.

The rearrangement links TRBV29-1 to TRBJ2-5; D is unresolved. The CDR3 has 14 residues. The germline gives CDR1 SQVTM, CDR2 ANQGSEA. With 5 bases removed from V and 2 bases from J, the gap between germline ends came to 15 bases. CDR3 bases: TGCAGCGTTATTCATAACCTAACTCAAGAGACCCAGTACTTC. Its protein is CSVIHNLTQETQYF.

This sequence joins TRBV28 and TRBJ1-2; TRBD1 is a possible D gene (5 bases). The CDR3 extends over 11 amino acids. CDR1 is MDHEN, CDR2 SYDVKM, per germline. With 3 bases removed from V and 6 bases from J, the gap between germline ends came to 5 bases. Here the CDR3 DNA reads TGTGCCAGCAGTTTGACAGATGGCTACACCTTC. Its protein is CASSLTDGYTF.

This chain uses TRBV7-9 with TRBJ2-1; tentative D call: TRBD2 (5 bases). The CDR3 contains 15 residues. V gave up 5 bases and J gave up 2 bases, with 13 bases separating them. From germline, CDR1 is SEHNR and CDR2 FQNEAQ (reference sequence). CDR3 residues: CASSPTSQTYNEQFF. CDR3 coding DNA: TGTGCCAGCAGCCCCACTAGTCAGACCTACAATGAGCAGTTCTTC. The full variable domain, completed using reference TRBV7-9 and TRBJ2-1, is DTGVSQNPRHKITKRGQNVTFRCDPISEHNRLYWYRQTLGQGPEFLTYFQNEAQLEKSRLLSDRFSAERPKGSFSTLEIQRTEQGDSAMYLCASSPTSQTYNEQFFGPGTRLTVL.

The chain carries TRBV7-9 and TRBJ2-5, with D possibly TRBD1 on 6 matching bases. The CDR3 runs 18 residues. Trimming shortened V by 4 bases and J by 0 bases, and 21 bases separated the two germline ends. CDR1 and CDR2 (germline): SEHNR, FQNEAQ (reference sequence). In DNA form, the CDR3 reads TGTGCCAGCAGCTCCCCCCGCGACCTCGGACAGTACCAAGAGACCCAGTACTTC. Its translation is CASSSPRDLGQYQETQYF.

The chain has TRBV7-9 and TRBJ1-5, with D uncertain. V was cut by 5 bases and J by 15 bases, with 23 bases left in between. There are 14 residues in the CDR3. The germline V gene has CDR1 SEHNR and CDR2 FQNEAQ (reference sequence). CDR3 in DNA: TGTGCCAGCAGCACTACCCCTGGCGGGGAAGGAACGCATTTT. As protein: CASSTTPGGEGTHF.

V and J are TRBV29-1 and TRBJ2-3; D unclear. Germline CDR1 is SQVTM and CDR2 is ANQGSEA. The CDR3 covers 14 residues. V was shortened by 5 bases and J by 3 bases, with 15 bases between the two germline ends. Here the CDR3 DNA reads TGCAGCGTTTCCGCCCTAGGTCCAACAGATACGCAGTATTTT. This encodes CSVSALGPTDTQYF.